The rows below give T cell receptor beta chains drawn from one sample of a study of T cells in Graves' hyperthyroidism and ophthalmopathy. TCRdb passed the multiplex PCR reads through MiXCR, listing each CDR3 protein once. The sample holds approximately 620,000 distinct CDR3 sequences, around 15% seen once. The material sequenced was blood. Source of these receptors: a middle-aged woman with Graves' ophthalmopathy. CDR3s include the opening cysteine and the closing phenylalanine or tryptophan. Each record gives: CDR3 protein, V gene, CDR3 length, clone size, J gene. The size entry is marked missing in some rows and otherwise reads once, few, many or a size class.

CSARGTPSSTDTQYF	TRBV20-1	15	many	TRBJ2-3
CSARGRTGGASEAFF	TRBV20-1	15	many	TRBJ1-1
CASSLTWEGDNEQFF	TRBV3-1	15	many	TRBJ2-1
CASSDRAPRNNEQFF	TRBV7-6	15	few	TRBJ2-1
CASSLGAGPRAFF	TRBV7-9	13	NA	TRBJ1-1
CASSALHTQETQYF	TRBV9	14	NA	TRBJ2-5
CASSLELLAAREQYF	TRBV7-8	15	many	TRBJ2-7
CATSLSGNTEAFF	TRBV15	13	NA	TRBJ1-1
CSAPGTSGRSSYNEQFF	TRBV20-1	17	many	TRBJ2-1
CASSFRGTGTYEQYF	TRBV11-2	15	many	TRBJ2-7
CASSLTPPGMGEKLFF	TRBV18	16	many	TRBJ1-4
CASSSRGGHPTDTQYF	TRBV7-2	16	NA	TRBJ2-3
CASSPRQDGELLFF	TRBV5-1	14	NA	TRBJ1-4
CSARGTHSTTIGETQYF	TRBV20-1	17	NA	TRBJ2-5
CASSKGGARIVYEQYF	TRBV19	16	few	TRBJ2-7
CAISEYDRGSNQPQHF	TRBV10-3	16	few	TRBJ1-5
CASSFGTGGTGELFF	TRBV12-3/TRBV12-4	15	many	TRBJ2-2
CASNFGVNYGYTF	TRBV2	13	NA	TRBJ1-2
CASSLGPDVGQYF	TRBV7-9	13	NA	TRBJ2-3
CASSLGGYDTEAFF	TRBV7-9	14	many	TRBJ1-1
CASGLNRGDEQFF	TRBV12-5	13	few	TRBJ2-1
CASSEGGTNNEQFF	TRBV6-1	14	many	TRBJ2-1
CASSLTRGPSGVTNEQFF	TRBV11-2	18	many	TRBJ2-1
CAISEGQGPNGYTF	TRBV10-3	14	NA	TRBJ1-2
CASSSQQGSGNTIYF	TRBV6-1	15	NA	TRBJ1-3
CSVRQVNTEAFF	TRBV29-1	12	NA	TRBJ1-1
CSARGTPPDTQYF	TRBV20-1	13	few	TRBJ2-3
CASSRGLAGSYEQYF	TRBV11-2	15	many	TRBJ2-7